This T cell receptor (beta chain) was recovered during a study of technical replicates of blood from a few donors (dated by TCRdb to between 2016 and 2019). From cysteine to phenylalanine, the CDR3 is 14 amino acids long. Only CDR3 DNA remains: 42 bases, in frame from the first base. CDR1 MDHEN and CDR2 SYDVKM were looked up in the germline V gene. Trimming leaves V shorter by 7 bases and J shorter by 0 bases, with the junction holding 3 bases beyond the gene matches. Library generation was performed with the immunoSEQ multiplex PCR assay. The table comes from immuneACCESS by way of TCRdb, which keeps in-frame sequences with V and J called. Part of the clones is missing from these tables; in studies checked, under half for an unresolved V gene and the rest for unknown reasons. The sample yields tens of thousands of clones; approximately 95% were counted once. The ten largest clones add up to about 0.26% of the sample.

Turning to this clone: Its target antigen remains unknown. Per-nucleotide qualities are absent, and no much larger clonotype sits a single base away.

The receptor was derived from a human donor in good health. Sequences were obtained from T cells isolated from PBMCs. In this chain, TRBV28 is recombined with TRBJ1-3, with 7 bases in between that match TRBD1. The DNA sequence is TGTGCCAGCAATGCAGGGGGCTCTGGAAACACCATATATTTT. The translation is CASNAGGSGNTIYF.